This T cell receptor (beta chain) comes out of a study of blood T cell repertoires in COVID-19. In the study overall: Collection of acute and convalescent COVID-19 samples took place in the United States, Italy and Spain. T cells, B-cell-depleted T cells, or PBMCs provided the cDNA or gDNA that served as material.

CDR1 and CDR2 (germline): SGHAT, FQNNGV. Unmatched junction bases numbered 2, after V lost 3 bases and J lost 3 bases. The CDR3 extends over 15 amino acids. This clone was seen once. Original methodology: For nucleated cells, counts were estimated from reference gene primer amplification. Only in-frame clones appear in the TCRdb table, and some are missing; sequencing was by immunoSEQ multiplex PCR. That table is the source of V, J and clone size, and D and trimming were worked out from the DNA. Of over 75,000 clones listed, 65% to 90% were seen once; the top ten hold more than 20%. J is TRBJ2-2 and V is TRBV11-2, with 9 nucleotides matching TRBD1. What was sequenced was peripheral blood. The receptor comes from a woman in her forties or fifties with acute or convalescent COVID-19. CDR3 DNA: TGTGCCAGCAGCTTCAGGACAGGGGACACCGGGGAGCTGTTTTTT. Amino acid sequence: CASSFRTGDTGELFF.